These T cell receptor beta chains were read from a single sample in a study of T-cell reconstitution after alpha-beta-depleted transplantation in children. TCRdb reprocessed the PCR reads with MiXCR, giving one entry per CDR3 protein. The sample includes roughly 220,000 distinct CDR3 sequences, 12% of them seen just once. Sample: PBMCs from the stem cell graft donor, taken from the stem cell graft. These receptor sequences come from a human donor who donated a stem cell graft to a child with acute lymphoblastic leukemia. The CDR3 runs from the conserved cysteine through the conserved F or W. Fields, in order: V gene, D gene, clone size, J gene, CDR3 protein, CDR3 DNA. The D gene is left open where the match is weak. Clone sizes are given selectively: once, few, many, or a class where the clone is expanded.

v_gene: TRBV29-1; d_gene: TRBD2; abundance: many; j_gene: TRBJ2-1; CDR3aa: CSVETRGWYNEQFF; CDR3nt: TGCAGCGTTGAAACGCGGGGGTGGTACAATGAGCAGTTCTTC
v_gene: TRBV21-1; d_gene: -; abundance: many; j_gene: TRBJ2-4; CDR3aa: CASSDKQKVFLAKNIQYF; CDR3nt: TGTGCCAGCAGCGACAAACAGAAGGTCTTCTTAGCCAAAAACATTCAGTACTTC
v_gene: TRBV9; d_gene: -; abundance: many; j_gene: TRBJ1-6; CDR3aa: CASSYRVDNSPLHF; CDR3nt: TGTGCCAGCAGCTACAGGGTCGATAATTCACCCCTCCACTTT
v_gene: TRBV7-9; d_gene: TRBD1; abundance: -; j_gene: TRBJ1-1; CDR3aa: CASSFVRGHTEAFF; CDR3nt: TGTGCCAGCAGCTTCGTCAGGGGGCACACTGAAGCTTTCTTT
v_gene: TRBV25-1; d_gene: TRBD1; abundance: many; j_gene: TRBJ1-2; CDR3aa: CASSDLRTGSSYGYTF; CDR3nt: TGTGCCAGCAGTGATCTTAGGACAGGGAGTAGCTATGGCTACACCTTC
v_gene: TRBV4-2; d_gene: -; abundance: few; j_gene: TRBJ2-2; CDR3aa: CASSQGVGKLGTGELFF; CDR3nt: TGTGCCAGCAGCCAAGGGGTGGGAAAGTTGGGGACCGGGGAGCTGTTTTTT
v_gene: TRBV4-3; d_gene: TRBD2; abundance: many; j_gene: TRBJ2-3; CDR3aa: CASSQVVQRGSTDTQYF; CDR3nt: TGCGCCAGCAGCCAAGTTGTGCAGCGGGGGAGCACAGATACGCAGTATTTT
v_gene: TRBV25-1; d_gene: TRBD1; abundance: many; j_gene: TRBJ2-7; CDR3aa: CASSKRLTGGNEQYF; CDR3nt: TGTGCCAGCAGCAAACGACTTACAGGGGGCAACGAGCAGTACTTC
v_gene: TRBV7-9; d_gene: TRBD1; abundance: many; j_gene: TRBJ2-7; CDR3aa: CASSLARQGAYEQYF; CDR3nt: TGTGCCAGCAGCTTAGCTAGACAGGGGGCCTACGAGCAGTACTTC
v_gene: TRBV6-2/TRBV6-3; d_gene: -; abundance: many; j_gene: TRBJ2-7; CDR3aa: CASTTDSYEQYF; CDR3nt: TGTGCCAGTACGACAGACTCCTACGAGCAGTACTTC
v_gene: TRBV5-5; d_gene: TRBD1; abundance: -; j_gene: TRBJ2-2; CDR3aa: CASSLWTGPNTGELFF; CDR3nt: TGTGCCAGCAGCTTGTGGACAGGCCCGAACACCGGGGAGCTGTTTTTT
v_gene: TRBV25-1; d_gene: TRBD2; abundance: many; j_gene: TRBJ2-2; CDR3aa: CASNPGLAGSGELFF; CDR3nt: TGTGCCAGCAACCCGGGACTAGCGGGTTCCGGGGAGCTGTTTTTT
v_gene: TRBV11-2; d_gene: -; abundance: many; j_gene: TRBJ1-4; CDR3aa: CASSPLATNEKLFF; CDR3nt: TGTGCCAGCAGCCCACTCGCAACTAATGAAAAACTGTTTTTT
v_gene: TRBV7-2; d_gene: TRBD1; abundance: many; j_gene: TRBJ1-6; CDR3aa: CASSEGQGDNSPLHF; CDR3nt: TGTGCCAGCAGCGAGGGACAGGGGGATAATTCACCCCTCCACTTT
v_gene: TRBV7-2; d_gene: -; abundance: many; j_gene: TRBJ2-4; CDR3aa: CASSFRSDRRAKNIQYF; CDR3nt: TGTGCCAGCAGCTTTAGGTCCGACAGAAGGGCCAAAAACATTCAGTACTTC
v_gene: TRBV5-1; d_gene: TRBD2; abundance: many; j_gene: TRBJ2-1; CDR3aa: CASSWGLAGFNEQFF; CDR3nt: TGCGCCAGCAGCTGGGGACTAGCGGGCTTCAATGAGCAGTTCTTC
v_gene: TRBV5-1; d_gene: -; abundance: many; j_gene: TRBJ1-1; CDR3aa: CASSWAEGTEAFF; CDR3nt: TGCGCCAGCAGCTGGGCGGAAGGGACTGAAGCTTTCTTT
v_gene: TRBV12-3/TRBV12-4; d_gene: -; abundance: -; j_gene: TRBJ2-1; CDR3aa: CASRTEGDEQFF; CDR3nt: TGTGCCAGCAGGACGGAGGGCGACGAGCAGTTCTTC
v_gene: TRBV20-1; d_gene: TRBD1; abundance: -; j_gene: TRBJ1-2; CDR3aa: CSASKSGTASYGYTF; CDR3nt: TGCAGTGCTAGCAAATCCGGGACAGCGTCCTATGGCTACACCTTC
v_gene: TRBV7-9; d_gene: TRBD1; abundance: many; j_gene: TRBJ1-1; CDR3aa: CASTVQGTEAFF; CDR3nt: TGTGCCAGCACCGTACAGGGGACTGAAGCTTTCTTT
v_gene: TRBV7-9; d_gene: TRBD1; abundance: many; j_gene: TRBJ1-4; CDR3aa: CASSSRDRKNNEKLFF; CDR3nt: TGTGCCAGCAGCTCCCGGGACAGGAAGAATAATGAAAAACTGTTTTTT
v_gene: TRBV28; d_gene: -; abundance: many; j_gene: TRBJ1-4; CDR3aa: CASSLIRGEKLFF; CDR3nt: TGTGCCAGCAGTTTGATTCGGGGGGAAAAACTGTTTTTT
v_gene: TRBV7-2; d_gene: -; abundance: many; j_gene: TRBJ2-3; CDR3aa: CASSLNRAVPDTQYF; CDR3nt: TGTGCCAGCAGCCTTAACAGGGCTGTGCCAGATACGCAGTATTTT
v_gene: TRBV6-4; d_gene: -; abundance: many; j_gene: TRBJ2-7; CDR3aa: CASSDSGMRVRSTYEQYF; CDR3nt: TGTGCCAGCAGTGACTCTGGGATGAGGGTTAGGTCCACCTACGAGCAGTACTTC
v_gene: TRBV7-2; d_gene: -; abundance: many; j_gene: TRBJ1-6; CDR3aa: CASSLATVRDSPLHF; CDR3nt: TGTGCCAGCAGCTTAGCTACAGTAAGAGATTCACCCCTCCACTTT
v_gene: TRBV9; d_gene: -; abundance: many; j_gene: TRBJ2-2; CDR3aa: CASSVDPGSTAGELFF; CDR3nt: TGTGCCAGCAGCGTAGATCCAGGGTCGACGGCCGGGGAGCTGTTTTTT
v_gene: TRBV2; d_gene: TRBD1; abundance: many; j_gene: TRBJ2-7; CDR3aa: CASIPFPDREDEQYF; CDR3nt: TGTGCCAGCATCCCTTTCCCGGACAGGGAGGACGAGCAGTACTTC
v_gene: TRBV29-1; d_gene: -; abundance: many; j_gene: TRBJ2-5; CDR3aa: CSVERGHHQETQYF; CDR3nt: TGCAGCGTTGAACGGGGACACCACCAAGAGACCCAGTACTTC
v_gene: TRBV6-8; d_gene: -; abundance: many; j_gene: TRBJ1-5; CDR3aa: CASRLSGKGNQPQHF; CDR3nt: TGTGCCAGCAGGCTCTCTGGGAAGGGCAATCAGCCCCAGCATTTT
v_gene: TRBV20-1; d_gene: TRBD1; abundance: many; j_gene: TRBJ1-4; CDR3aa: CSARDLQDRGEKLFF; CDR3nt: TGCAGTGCTAGAGATCTACAGGACAGGGGAGAAAAACTGTTTTTT
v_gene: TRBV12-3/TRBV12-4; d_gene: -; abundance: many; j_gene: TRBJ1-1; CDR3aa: CASSGGEVLNTEAFF; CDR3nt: TGTGCCAGCAGCGGGGGGGAGGTACTGAACACTGAAGCTTTCTTT
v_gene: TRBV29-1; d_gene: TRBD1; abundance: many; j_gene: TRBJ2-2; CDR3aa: CSAGGRGTGELFF; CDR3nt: TGCAGCGCAGGGGGCCGGGGCACCGGGGAGCTGTTTTTT
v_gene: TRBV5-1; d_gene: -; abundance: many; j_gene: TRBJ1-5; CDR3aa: CASSLGQHQPQHF; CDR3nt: TGCGCCAGCAGCTTGGGGCAGCATCAGCCCCAGCATTTT
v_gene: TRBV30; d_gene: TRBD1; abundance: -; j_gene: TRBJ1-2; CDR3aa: CAWSVQGTDQWTF; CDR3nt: TGTGCCTGGAGTGTACAAGGGACAGACCAATGGACCTTC
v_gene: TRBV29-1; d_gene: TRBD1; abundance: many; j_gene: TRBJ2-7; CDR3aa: CSVVFRDSLSYEQYF; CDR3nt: TGCAGCGTTGTTTTTAGGGACAGCCTATCCTACGAGCAGTACTTC
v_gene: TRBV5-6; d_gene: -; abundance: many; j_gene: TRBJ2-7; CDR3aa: CASSLPGEVYEQYF; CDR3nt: TGTGCCAGCAGCTTGCCGGGGGAGGTCTACGAGCAGTACTTC
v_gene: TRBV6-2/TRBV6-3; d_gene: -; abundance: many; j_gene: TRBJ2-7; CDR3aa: CASSYSRGYEQYF; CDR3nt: TGTGCCAGCAGTTACTCGAGGGGGTACGAGCAGTACTTC
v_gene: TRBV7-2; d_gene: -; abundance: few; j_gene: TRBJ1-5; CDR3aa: CASSPQVNSNQPQHF; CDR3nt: TGTGCCAGCAGCCCACAGGTGAATAGCAATCAGCCCCAGCATTTT
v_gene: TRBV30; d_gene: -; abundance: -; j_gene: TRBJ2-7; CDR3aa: CAWSPGQGSSSEQYF; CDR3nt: TGTGCCTGGAGCCCGGGGCAGGGTAGCTCCTCCGAGCAGTACTTC
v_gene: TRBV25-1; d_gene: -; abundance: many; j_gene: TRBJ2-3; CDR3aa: CASSDLRRDTQYF; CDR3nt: TGTGCCAGCAGTGACCTTCGTAGAGATACGCAGTATTTT
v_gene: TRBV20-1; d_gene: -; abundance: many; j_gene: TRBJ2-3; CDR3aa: CSARAQDIGYTDTQYF; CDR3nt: TGCAGTGCTAGAGCTCAGGACATAGGATATACAGATACGCAGTATTTT
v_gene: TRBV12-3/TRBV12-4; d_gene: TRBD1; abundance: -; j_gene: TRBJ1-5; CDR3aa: CASALQVGTGENQPQHF; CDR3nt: TGTGCCAGCGCCTTGCAAGTTGGGACAGGGGAGAATCAGCCCCAGCATTTT
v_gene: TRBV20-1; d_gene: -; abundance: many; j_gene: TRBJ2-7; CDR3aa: CSARSSPTGREVEQYF; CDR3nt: TGCAGTGCTAGATCATCTCCAACCGGGCGTGAAGTCGAGCAGTACTTC
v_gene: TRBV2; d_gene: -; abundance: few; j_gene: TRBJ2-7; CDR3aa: CASSGQGIPYEQYF; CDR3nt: TGTGCCAGCAGCGGGCAGGGTATACCCTACGAGCAGTACTTC